The clone carrying this T cell receptor (beta chain) was seen ten or more times. The antigen remains unidentified. Researchers tagged individual cDNA molecules with unique molecular identifiers. MiXCR, applied by TCRdb to the 5' RACE reads, yields one record per CDR3 protein. The table lists tens of thousands of distinct CDR3 sequences, around 6.6% of them singletons. The sample belongs to a study of early T cells in non-severe SARS-CoV-2 infection. Across the study: Bulk RNA isolated from unsorted whole blood underwent sequencing; chains were not paired.

This CDR3 is 15 amino acids long. V lost 1 base to trimming and J lost 0 bases, with 6 bases between them. Germline V gene data show CDR1 as SEHNR and CDR2 as FQNEAQ (reference sequence). Regarding the study as a whole: Lookups in VDJdb leaned toward anti-spike CD8 responses and missed private and CD4 specificities.

The sample consisted of whole blood, taken at baseline. The receptor comes from an adult who was a healthcare worker with PCR-confirmed SARS-CoV-2 infection or an uninfected control (not recorded which). The gene calls are TRBV7-9 and TRBJ1-4; D gene uncertain. CDR3: CASSLVGATNEKLFF. The CDR3 DNA sequence: TGTGCCAGCAGCTTAGTTGGGGCAACTAATGAAAAACTGTTTTTT.